This is a list of T cell receptor beta chains from one sample in a study of PD-1 blockade in classical Hodgkin lymphoma. Sequencing used immunoSEQ multiplex PCR; TCRdb keeps in-frame clones, though not all of them. The sample carries approximately 31,000 clones, 85% to 95% recorded once. What was sequenced was peripheral blood mononuclear cells (PBMCs). All receptors come from a human donor with classical Hodgkin lymphoma. The CDR3 runs from the conserved cysteine through the conserved F or W. A D gene is named only where the DNA matches it firmly. Size is stated for part of the rows, as once, few or many counts, or as a class when the clone is expanded.

TRBD1 | TRBJ1-2 | TRBV7-9 | NA | TGTGCCAGCAGCCATACAGGGGCTAACACCTTC | CASSHTGANTF
NA | TRBJ1-1 | TRBV7-8 | NA | TGTGCCAGCAGCTTAGGTCCCGCAGTAATGAACACTGAAGCTTTCTTT | CASSLGPAVMNTEAFF
NA | TRBJ1-5 | TRBV25-1 | few | TGTGCCAGCAGTGGGCGGCGCCGACCCCAGTCACCCCCCCAGCATTTT | CASSGRRRPQSPPQHF
NA | TRBJ2-4 | TRBV7-2 | NA | TGTGCCAGCAGCTTAGCACCTAATGGCATTCAGTACTTC | CASSLAPNGIQYF
NA | TRBJ2-3 | TRBV5-1 | NA | TGCGCCAGCAGCCCAGATCCTCGAAGCACAGATACGCAGTATTTT | CASSPDPRSTDTQYF
TRBD1 | TRBJ2-1 | TRBV19 | NA | TGTGCCAGTAGTACTAAGACAGGGTTGGGGAACAATGAGCAGTTCTTC | CASSTKTGLGNNEQFF
NA | TRBJ2-1 | TRBV5-5 | NA | TGTGCCAGCAGCCCTGGGACTTCCTCGAGGGAGCAGTTCTTC | CASSPGTSSREQFF
NA | TRBJ1-2 | TRBV9 | NA | TGTGCCAGCAGCGTAGGTTGGGGTTTCTATGGCTACACCTTC | CASSVGWGFYGYTF
NA | TRBJ1-1 | TRBV18 | NA | TGTGCCAGCTCACCAGTCGGAGCGGGGTTGAACACTGAAGCTTTCTTT | CASSPVGAGLNTEAFF
TRBD2 | TRBJ2-3 | TRBV7-9 | NA | TGTGCCAGCAGCTTAGGTCCTAGCGGAGGGACAGATACGCAGTATTTT | CASSLGPSGGTDTQYF
TRBD1 | TRBJ2-7 | TRBV6-5 | NA | TGTGCCAGCAGACCCCGGGACAGGTACTCCTACGAGCAGTACTTC | CASRPRDRYSYEQYF
NA | TRBJ2-7 | TRBV5-1 | NA | TGCGCCAGCAGCTTGGAATTCCCAGGTCTCTACGAGCAGTACTTC | CASSLEFPGLYEQYF
TRBD1 | TRBJ1-2 | TRBV15 | NA | TGTGCCACCAGCGACAGGGGGATCTATGGCTACACCTTC | CATSDRGIYGYTF
TRBD1 | TRBJ1-2 | TRBV7-9 | NA | TGTGCCAGCAGCTTCGGACAGGGCAGGGTCTATGGCTACACCTTC | CASSFGQGRVYGYTF
TRBD2 | TRBJ2-1 | TRBV18 | NA | TGTGCCAGCTCACCAGGCGGGAGCCCCTACAATGAGCAGTTCTTC | CASSPGGSPYNEQFF
NA | TRBJ1-5 | TRBV7-7 | NA | TGTGCTAGCAGCTTAGGGTGGGGGCAGCCCCAGCATTTT | CASSLGWGQPQHF
TRBD2 | TRBJ2-5 | TRBV9 | NA | TGTGCCAGCAGCGTAGGGGCGAGCGGGATGTACCAAGAGACCCAGTACTTC | CASSVGASGMYQETQYF
TRBD1 | TRBJ2-7 | TRBV11-2 | once | TGTGCCAGCAGCTTAGTACAGGGGCAAGTCTACGAGCAGTACTTC | CASSLVQGQVYEQYF
TRBD2 | TRBJ2-1 | TRBV5-1 | NA | TGCGCCAGCAGATCAGAGCGGGAACTCTTTAATGAGCAGTTCTTC | CASRSERELFNEQFF
NA | TRBJ1-1 | TRBV23-1 | NA | TGCGCCAGAGAAGGGGAGTCTGAAGCTTTCTTT | CAREGESEAFF
TRBD2 | TRBJ2-2 | TRBV7-8 | once | TGTGCCAGCAGCTTAGAAGGGGATGAAACTAGCGAACCGATGAACACCGGGGAGCTGTTTTTT | CASSLEGDETSEPMNTGELFF
NA | TRBJ2-1 | TRBV5-1 | once | TGCGCCAGCAGCTTCGACGCTAGGAACAATGAGCAGTTCTTC | CASSFDARNNEQFF
TRBD2 | TRBJ2-3 | TRBV30 | NA | TGTGCCTGGAGTAGCGGGGGGCTCGCAGATACGCAGTATTTT | CAWSSGGLADTQYF
TRBD2 | TRBJ2-3 | TRBV10-3 | NA | TGTGCCATCAGTGAGTCTTCGTTGAGCGGGGGGCCGCGAGATACGCAGTATTTT | CAISESSLSGGPRDTQYF
NA | TRBJ2-1 | TRBV5-6 | NA | TGTGCCAGCAGCTTGGGAACAAGCTCCTACAATGAGCAGTTCTTC | CASSLGTSSYNEQFF
NA | TRBJ2-7 | TRBV5-1 | NA | TGCGCCAGCAGCGGGGGGTACAGGGGAGGCTACGAGCAGTACTTC | CASSGGYRGGYEQYF
NA | TRBJ1-1 | TRBV6-1 | NA | TGTGCCAGCAGTTTTTCGGGGACTGAAGCTTTCTTT | CASSFSGTEAFF
NA | TRBJ1-6 | TRBV6-6 | few | TGTGCCAGCAGTTACTCGACCGGCATCTCGAATTCACCCCTCCACTTT | CASSYSTGISNSPLHF
NA | TRBJ1-5 | TRBV5-1 | NA | TGCGCCAGCAGCTTGGTGTTTAGCAATCAGCCCCAGCATTTT | CASSLVFSNQPQHF
NA | TRBJ1-1 | TRBV4-1 | NA | TGCGCCAGCAGCCAAATCGAGGGGCGGATGGCTGAAGCTTTCTTT | CASSQIEGRMAEAFF
NA | TRBJ2-7 | TRBV18 | NA | TGTGCCAGCTCACCAGGGAAGACCTACGAGCAGTACTTC | CASSPGKTYEQYF
NA | TRBJ1-2 | TRBV5-1 | NA | TGCGCCAGCAGCTTGGGAGGGGGAACTAACTATGGCTACACCTTC | CASSLGGGTNYGYTF
NA | TRBJ2-3 | TRBV28 | NA | TGTGCCAGCAGTGATGGACAGACCCCCACAGATACGCAGTATTTT | CASSDGQTPTDTQYF
TRBD2 | TRBJ2-3 | TRBV7-9 | NA | TGTGCCAGCAGCTCTTGGACTAGCGGGAGCTTAACAGATACGCAGTATTTT | CASSSWTSGSLTDTQYF
NA | TRBJ2-7 | TRBV5-1 | NA | TGCGCCACCCATGAGGCAGGGGTTACCGGTATGTACGAGCAGTACTTC | CATHEAGVTGMYEQYF
NA | TRBJ2-1 | TRBV30 | NA | TGTGCCTGGAGTCCCGGGGTACCCTCCTACAATGAGCAGTTCTTC | CAWSPGVPSYNEQFF
NA | TRBJ2-7 | TRBV7-2 | NA | TGTGCCAGCAGCCAAGGACACGGCGGCCTAACCAACGAGCAGTACTTC | CASSQGHGGLTNEQYF
NA | TRBJ2-3 | TRBV29-1 | NA | TGCAGCGTCGGAGGACCGACAGATACGCAGTATTTT | CSVGGPTDTQYF
TRBD1 | TRBJ2-7 | TRBV7-7 | NA | TGTGCTAGCAGCTTAGCCAGGGGGATTGGCGAGCAGTACTTC | CASSLARGIGEQYF
NA | TRBJ2-5 | TRBV7-9 | NA | TGTGCCAGCAGCTTCCCGTACCAAGAGACCCAGTACTTC | CASSFPYQETQYF
NA | TRBJ1-2 | TRBV6-5 | NA | TGTGCCAGCAGTCCGGACAGTAACTATGGCTACACCTTC | CASSPDSNYGYTF
NA | TRBJ1-1 | TRBV2 | NA | TGTGCCAGCAGGGATACTGGTACTGAAGCTTTCTTT | CASRDTGTEAFF
NA | TRBJ1-4 | TRBV7-9 | NA | TGTGCCAGCAGCGCCACAGCGAAGCTTAATGAAAAACTGTTTTTT | CASSATAKLNEKLFF
NA | TRBJ1-6 | TRBV9 | NA | TGTGCCAGCAGCGTACAGGGTAATAATTCACCCCTCCACTTT | CASSVQGNNSPLHF
TRBD1 | TRBJ2-2 | TRBV18 | NA | TGTGCCAGCTCACCTTATGTTGGACAGGAGAACACCGGGGAGCTGTTTTTT | CASSPYVGQENTGELFF
TRBD2 | TRBJ2-3 | TRBV5-1 | NA | TGCGCCAGCAGCCCTGGGACTAGCGGGGGGGCGACAGATACGCAGTATTTT | CASSPGTSGGATDTQYF
TRBD1 | TRBJ2-1 | TRBV9 | NA | TGTGCCAGCAGCACCTCGGACAGGGCTCACAATGAGCAGTTCTTC | CASSTSDRAHNEQFF
NA | TRBJ1-2 | TRBV4-3 | NA | TGCGCCAGCAGCCAGGATACAGGATTCAACTATGGCTACACCTTC | CASSQDTGFNYGYTF
TRBD1 | TRBJ2-5 | TRBV10-2 | NA | TGCGCCAGCAGAAACAGGGGTGGAGAGACCCAGTACTTC | CASRNRGGETQYF
TRBD1 | TRBJ2-2 | TRBV7-3 | NA | TGTGCCAGCAGCTTTCAGGGGGCGAACACCGGGGAGCTGTTTTTT | CASSFQGANTGELFF
NA | TRBJ1-5 | TRBV2 | NA | TGTGCCAGCAGGGGGGGGGACCCCCGAGCCAATCAGCCCCAGCATTTT | CASRGGDPRANQPQHF